Presented here are 9 T cell receptor beta chains from one specimen sequenced in a study of T cells in Graves' hyperthyroidism and ophthalmopathy. Authors of the study amplified TCR beta CDR3 regions from RNA transcripts. RT-PCR in the first round (using the HTBI primer set) targeted the TCR CDR3. TCRdb passed the multiplex PCR reads through MiXCR, listing each CDR3 protein once. The data show some 250,000 distinct CDR3 sequences, about 14% seen once. The sequenced material came from blood. These receptors all come from a woman in her thirties or forties with Graves' hyperthyroidism that later progressed to Graves' ophthalmopathy.

The chain combines TRBV20-1 with TRBJ2-7; 9 bases agree with TRBD1. The germline V gene has CDR1 DFQATT and CDR2 SNEGSKA (reference sequence). CDR3 length: 14 residues. V lost 5 bases to trimming and J lost 3 bases; unmatched junction nucleotides: 8. In DNA, the CDR3 is TGCAGTGCTGTCCAGACAGGGGGTGACTACGAGCAGTACTTC. Its translation is CSAVQTGGDYEQYF.

In this sample, this clonotype turned up many times. The J gene is TRBJ2-1, the V gene TRBV6-2 or TRBV6-3; 8 bases are a match to TRBD1. CDR1 and CDR2 (germline): MNHEY, SVGEGT. CDR3 length: 17 residues. With V trimmed by 5 bases and J by 5 bases, 14 bases remained unmatched. CDR3 region: CASSTLRQGLMDNEQFF. In DNA form, the CDR3 reads TGTGCCAGCAGTACCCTACGACAGGGGTTAATGGACAATGAGCAGTTCTTC.

This clonotype was detected ten times or more. The genes are TRBV20-1 and TRBJ2-7; 7 nucleotides line up with TRBD2. CDR1 is DFQATT, CDR2 SNEGSKA, per germline (reference sequence). The CDR3 totals 16 residues. The J segment lost 3 bases and the V segment lost 2 bases, leaving 13 bases of the junction unmatched. The CDR3 nucleotides are TGCAGTGCTAGACCCCCCCTAGGCGGGGGACTCTACGAGCAGTACTTC. It is translated as CSARPPLGGGLYEQYF.

The chain has TRBV12-3 or TRBV12-4 and TRBJ1-5; TRBD1 matches 7 bases. The ends lost 6 bases at V and 6 bases at J; junction bases unmatched: 8. The CDR3 runs to 14 residues. CDR3 sequence reads: CASSTTGPSQPQHF. The CDR3 DNA reads as TGTGCCAGCAGCACGACAGGGCCCAGTCAGCCCCAGCATTTT.

This clonotype was recorded at least ten times. The gene calls are TRBV20-1 and TRBJ2-7, with TRBD2 matching over 7 bases. The CDR3 has 15 residues. Germline V gene sequence: CDR1 DFQATT, CDR2 SNEGSKA (reference sequence). Trimming took 3 bases from V and 3 from J; bases not matched to a gene: 11. CDR3 residues: CSARSSASGIYEQYF. The CDR3 DNA follows: TGCAGTGCTAGGAGTTCAGCTAGCGGAATCTACGAGCAGTACTTC.

The chain uses TRBV28 and TRBJ2-7; TRBD1 or TRBD2 may be the D gene (5 bases each). Trimming removed 3 bases from V and 2 bases from J, with 14 bases in between. The CDR3 loop spans 15 amino acids. Germline V CDR1 and CDR2: MDHEN, SYDVKM. The CDR3 DNA sequence: TGTGCCAGCAGTTTGTCCGGGGTGGGGCCCTACGAGCAGTACTTC. It translates to CASSLSGVGPYEQYF.

This clonotype has a count of ten or more. The genes are TRBV6-2 or TRBV6-3 and TRBJ2-3; D remains unclear. The CDR3 has 13 amino acids. V was shortened by 6 bases and J by 7 bases, with 14 bases between the two germline ends. Germline assignment: CDR1 MNHEY and CDR2 SVGEGT. The CDR3 loop is CASSVGPGYTQYF. For the CDR3, the DNA is TGTGCCAGCAGCGTCGGGCCAGGATATACGCAGTATTTT.

Remarks on this clonotype: This may arise from a read error, as a much more abundant clone is one base away. The conserved phenylalanine or tryptophan normally closing the CDR3 is absent here, so this likely arose from a read error. The chain joins TRBV6-2 or TRBV6-3 to TRBJ2-7; D is ambiguous. CDR3 length equals 13 residues. Germline CDR1 MNHEY, CDR2 SVGEGT. With 7 bases removed from V and 3 bases from J, the gap between germline ends came to 13 bases. This CDR3 is CASTTPLGYEQYL. As DNA, the CDR3 is TGTGCCAGCACCACCCCCCTTGGCTACGAGCAGTACCTC.

The chain couples TRBV7-2 to TRBJ1-3; D not certain. The germline V gene encodes CDR1 SGHTA and CDR2 FQGNSA. The CDR3 has 14 residues. Trimming shortened V by 4 bases and J by 4 bases, and 11 bases separated the two germline ends. The DNA of the CDR3 is TGTGCCAGCAGCTCCGGGGTGTCAGGAAACACCATATATTTT. Translated, it gives CASSSGVSGNTIYF.